Shown below are 31 T cell receptor beta chains from a single sample sequenced in a study of blood T cell repertoires in COVID-19. Sequencing was performed with immunoSEQ multiplex PCR; in TCRdb, only in-frame clones are kept and a portion is missing. The profile shows about 270,000 clones, around 93% of them singletons. Sequencing was done on a sample of PBMCs or T cells enriched from blood (not recorded which). These TCRs come from a man in his forties who had been exposed to COVID-19.

DNA for the CDR3: TGTGCCAGCAGCTTAGGTCCAGGGGGGACTGAAGCTTTCTTT. It translates to CASSLGPGGTEAFF. The genes are TRBV11-2 and TRBJ1-1; the match to TRBD1 covers 7 bases. Germline V CDR1 and CDR2: SGHAT, FQNNGV. After removal of 1 base from V and 5 bases from J, the junction contained 4 bases not matched to a gene. CDR3 length equals 14 residues.

V is TRBV5-4 and J is TRBJ2-5; 8 nucleotides align to TRBD2. The junction had 7 bases not matched to a gene; V was cut back by 0 bases and J by 3 bases. This CDR3 region has 16 residues. CDR1 and CDR2 (germline): SGHNT, YYREEE (reference sequence). CDR3 bases: TGTGCCAGCAGCTTGGAGGGGACTAGGACCAAAGAGACCCAGTACTTC. This sequence encodes CASSLEGTRTKETQYF. The full variable domain, with the rest looked up from reference TRBV5-4 and TRBJ2-5, is ETGVTQSPTHLIKTRGQQVTLRCSSQSGHNTVSWYQQALGQGPQFIFQYYREEENGRGNFPPRFSGLQFPNYSSELNVNALELDDSALYLCASSLEGTRTKETQYFGPGTRLLVL.

CDR3 nucleotides: TGTGCCAGCAGCTTAGATACGGGGGGGTTTAGCCAAGAGACCCAGTACTTC. Translating gives CASSLDTGGFSQETQYF. The genes are TRBV7-6 and TRBJ2-5; TRBD2 aligns across 8 bases. Per the germline V gene, CDR1 is SGHVS and CDR2 is FNYEAQ. This CDR3 spans 17 amino acids. V was clipped by 1 base and J by 1 base; unmatched bases: 8.

The chain joins TRBV19 to TRBJ2-1; TRBD2 matches 10 bases. Unmatched junction bases numbered 9, after V lost 3 bases and J lost 7 bases. CDR3 size: 16 residues. Germline-derived CDR1 and CDR2 are LNHDA and SQIVND (reference sequence). The CDR3 sequence is CASSIPSGRAMNEQFF. The CDR3 region has the DNA TGTGCCAGTAGTATTCCCAGCGGGAGGGCCATGAATGAGCAGTTCTTC. Based on the CDR3 plus reference TRBV19 and TRBJ2-1, the full variable domain is DGGITQSPKYLFRKEGQNVTLSCEQNLNHDAMYWYRQDPGQGLRLIYYSQIVNDFQKGDIAEGYSVSREKKESFPLTVTSAQKNPTAFYLCASSIPSGRAMNEQFFGPGTRLTVL.

The chain recombines TRBV19 with TRBJ1-5; TRBD1 aligns across 8 bases. With 5 bases clipped from V and 7 bases from J, the junction kept 13 bases outside the gene matches. The germline gives CDR1 LNHDA, CDR2 SQIVND (reference sequence). The CDR3 is made up of 16 amino acids. DNA for the CDR3: TGTGCCAGTAGTTCCCACTCGACAGGGGTTGGCCAGCCCCAGCATTTT. It specifies CASSSHSTGVGQPQHF.

The chain couples TRBV2 to TRBJ2-7; 10 bases match TRBD2. Trimming cost V 1 base and J 0 bases; bases outside gene matches: 12. The germline CDR1 and CDR2 sequences are SNHLY and FYNNEI. This CDR3 is 19 amino acids long. DNA for the CDR3: TGTGCCAGCAGTGAAGGGGTTAGTAGCGGGAGGTCTAGCTCCTACGAGCAGTACTTC. Amino acids: CASSEGVSSGRSSSYEQYF. The variable domain in full, with the rest retrieved from reference TRBV2 and TRBJ2-7, is EPEVTQTPSHQVTQMGQEVILRCVPISNHLYFYWYRQILGQKVEFLVSFYNNEISEKSEIFDDQFSVERPDGSNFTLKIRSTKLEDSAMYFCASSEGVSSGRSSSYEQYFGPGTRLTVT.

The chain is built from TRBV5-8 and TRBJ2-7; possible D gene TRBD2, 5 bases. Germline CDR1 reads SGHTS; CDR2 reads YDEGEE. The CDR3 length is 15 residues. V dropped 2 bases and J dropped 6 bases, with 18 bases sitting between them. CDR3 sequence reads: CASSFLVTGSSEQYF. The DNA of the CDR3 is TGTGCCAGCAGCTTTTTGGTTACTGGGAGTAGCGAGCAGTACTTC.

The V call is TRBV2, the J call TRBJ2-2, with 11 nucleotides matching TRBD1. The CDR3 spans 16 residues. The germline CDR1 and CDR2 sequences are SNHLY and FYNNEI. With 4 bases clipped from V and 7 bases from J, the junction kept 8 bases outside the gene matches. This CDR3 reads CASSVEDRGLVGELFF. The DNA for the CDR3 is TGTGCCAGCAGTGTTGAGGACAGGGGGCTCGTCGGGGAGCTGTTTTTT.

The V and J genes are TRBV7-9 and TRBJ1-1, with D unclear. Germline V gives CDR1 SEHNR, CDR2 FQNEAQ (reference sequence). The V and J ends lost 0 bases and 8 bases respectively, with 13 bases between them. This CDR3 has 14 amino acids. The CDR3 sequence: CASSLAGSSGEAFF. For the CDR3, the DNA is TGTGCCAGCAGCTTAGCAGGCAGCTCGGGGGAAGCTTTCTTT. Complete variable domain (other parts from reference TRBV7-9 and TRBJ1-1): DTGVSQNPRHKITKRGQNVTFRCDPISEHNRLYWYRQTLGQGPEFLTYFQNEAQLEKSRLLSDRFSAERPKGSFSTLEIQRTEQGDSAMYLCASSLAGSSGEAFFGQGTRLTVV.

In regard to this clone: Other nucleotide sequences from this sample produce the same CDR3. This chain joins TRBV15 and TRBJ1-1; no clear D. CDR1 is LNHNV, CDR2 YYDKDF, per germline (reference sequence). The CDR3 length is 14 residues. The ends were cut back, 0 bases at V and 1 base at J, with 6 bases in the middle. CDR3 in amino acids: CATSRDRGNTEAFF. In nucleotides, the CDR3 is TGTGCCACCAGCAGAGATCGGGGGAACACTGAAGCTTTCTTT.

The rearrangement joins TRBV7-9 to TRBJ2-7; 16 nucleotides match TRBD2. CDR1 is SEHNR, CDR2 FQNEAQ, per germline (reference sequence). V shed 5 bases and J 0 bases; nucleotides not matched to a gene: 10. The length of the CDR3 is 19 residues. The CDR3 sequence: CASSHTGTSGRGSSYEQYF. The CDR3 nucleotides are TGTGCCAGCAGCCATACAGGGACTAGCGGGAGGGGGAGCTCCTACGAGCAGTACTTC. Supplemented by reference TRBV7-9 and TRBJ2-7, the full variable domain reads DTGVSQNPRHKITKRGQNVTFRCDPISEHNRLYWYRQTLGQGPEFLTYFQNEAQLEKSRLLSDRFSAERPKGSFSTLEIQRTEQGDSAMYLCASSHTGTSGRGSSYEQYFGPGTRLTVT.

The rearrangement joins TRBV6-2 or TRBV6-3 to TRBJ2-6, with 9 bases lining up with TRBD1. Trimming cost V 4 bases and J 2 bases; bases outside gene matches: 9. Germline V gene sequence: CDR1 MNHEY, CDR2 SVGEGT. There are 18 residues in the CDR3. As DNA, the CDR3 is TGTGCCAGCAGTTCATCCGGGACAGGGTGGCCTGGGGCCAACGTCCTGACTTTC. It translates to CASSSSGTGWPGANVLTF.

This clone has just a few counts. This sequence joins TRBV2 and TRBJ2-2; tentatively, D is TRBD1 (6 bases). Trimming pared 5 bases from V and 9 bases from J, leaving 16 bases between. This CDR3 has 14 amino acids. Per the germline V gene, CDR1 is SNHLY and CDR2 is FYNNEI. CDR3 sequence: CASSSGASRRELFF. CDR3 nucleotide sequence: TGTGCCAGCAGTTCAGGGGCCTCCCGAAGGGAGCTGTTTTTT.

The chain links TRBV28 to TRBJ2-7; 7 bases map to TRBD1. The CDR3 contains 15 residues. J gave up 3 bases and V 4 bases, and 9 bases lay outside the gene matches. Per the germline V gene, CDR1 is MDHEN and CDR2 is SYDVKM. CDR3 DNA: TGTGCCAGCAGTTATTCAACAGGGGAATACTACGAGCAGTACTTC. Translation gives CASSYSTGEYYEQYF.

The chain carries TRBV11-2 and TRBJ2-1; TRBD1 matches 8 bases. The CDR3 extends over 16 amino acids. Germline V gene sequence: CDR1 SGHAT, CDR2 FQNNGV. V trimming: 5 bases; J trimming: 2 bases; junction bases outside the gene matches: 8. Here the CDR3 reads CASSQSRGRTYNEQFF. DNA for the CDR3: TGTGCCAGCAGCCAGTCCAGGGGGCGAACCTACAATGAGCAGTTCTTC.

V and J are TRBV12-5 and TRBJ2-7, with 10 bases fitting TRBD1. CDR3 length: 21 residues. The germline V gene encodes CDR1 LGHNT and CDR2 FRNRAP. Trimming at V came to 0 bases and at J to 3 bases, leaving 20 bases not matched to a gene. The CDR3 reads CASGLVLGGTGESKVDYEQYF. CDR3 bases: TGTGCTAGTGGTTTGGTACTAGGAGGGACAGGGGAGTCAAAGGTAGACTACGAGCAGTACTTC.

This chain connects TRBV5-4 to TRBJ2-1; 7 bases line up with TRBD1. Trimming at V came to 3 bases and at J to 4 bases, leaving 10 bases not matched to a gene. The germline gives CDR1 SGHNT, CDR2 YYREEE (reference sequence). The CDR3 is 16 residues long. CDR3 in amino acids: CASSSARDRSYNEQFF. The CDR3, as DNA: TGTGCCAGCAGCTCGGCCCGGGACAGATCATACAATGAGCAGTTCTTC.

The J gene is TRBJ2-1, the V gene TRBV19; 9 bases map to TRBD1. Germline V gene data show CDR1 as LNHDA and CDR2 as SQIVND (reference sequence). V trimming: 4 bases; J trimming: 4 bases; junction bases outside the gene matches: 8. The CDR3 loop spans 16 amino acids. CDR3 sequence: CASSTQAGTGYNEQFF. The CDR3 DNA reads as TGTGCCAGTAGTACCCAAGCCGGGACAGGGTACAATGAGCAGTTCTTC.

The chain uses TRBV30 and TRBJ2-7, with D hard to call. V was shortened by 3 bases and J by 0 bases, with 9 bases between the two germline ends. The CDR3 length is 13 residues. The germline V gene encodes CDR1 GTSNPN and CDR2 SVGIG (reference sequence). DNA of the CDR3: TGTGCCTGGAGGCAGGTCCTCTCCTACGAGCAGTACTTC. This codes for CAWRQVLSYEQYF.

The chain couples TRBV5-1 to TRBJ2-5, with D possibly TRBD1 on 6 matching bases. Germline V gene lookup returns CDR1 SGHRS and CDR2 YFSETQ. This CDR3 has 15 residues. V gave up 4 bases and J gave up 4 bases, with 17 bases separating them. Here the CDR3 DNA reads TGCGCCAGCAGCCCGACTCGGACAGAAGGAGAGACCCAGTACTTC. Its protein product is CASSPTRTEGETQYF.

V is TRBV9 and J is TRBJ1-2; no reliable D call. The CDR3 spans 16 residues. CDR1 SGDLS and CDR2 YYNGEE come from the germline V gene. Trimming shortened V by 0 bases and J by 8 bases, and 20 bases separated the two germline ends. CDR3 coding DNA: TGTGCCAGCAGCGTAGAATCATTGGCCATGCAGTGGGGCTACACCTTC. Protein sequence: CASSVESLAMQWGYTF.

This chain connects TRBV3-1 (or the pseudogene TRBV3-2) to TRBJ2-3; D unresolved. The CDR3 consists of 13 residues. V was pared by 4 bases and J by 6 bases, with 11 bases between. CDR1 LGHDT and CDR2 YNNKEL come from the germline V gene (reference sequence). CDR3 in amino acids: CASSPLLLDTQYF. The CDR3 DNA reads TGTGCCAGCAGCCCTCTCCTCTTGGATACGCAGTATTTT.

The V call is TRBV6-2 or TRBV6-3, the J call TRBJ1-2; D remains ambiguous. The CDR3 spans 13 residues. The germline V gene encodes CDR1 MNHEY and CDR2 SVGEGT. V lost 0 bases and J 3 bases, leaving 5 bases between the germline ends. CDR3 protein: CASSYSQDYGYTF. The CDR3 DNA reads TGTGCCAGCAGTTACTCCCAGGACTATGGCTACACCTTC.

Concerning this clone: The identical CDR3 is also encoded by other nucleotide sequences in the sample. V usage is TRBV30 and J usage is TRBJ1-5, with no clear D. The CDR3 sequence is 13 residues long. The V gene's germline CDR1 is GTSNPN and CDR2 SVGIG (reference sequence). V lost 0 bases to trimming and J lost 2 bases, with 5 bases between them. CDR3 amino acids: CAWSVLGNQPQHF. The DNA of the CDR3 is TGTGCCTGGAGTGTCCTTGGCAATCAGCCCCAGCATTTT. The whole variable domain, filled in from reference TRBV30 and TRBJ1-5, reads SQTIHQWPATLVQPVGSPLSLECTVEGTSNPNLYWYRQAAGRGLQLLFYSVGIGQISSEVPQNLSASRPQDRQFILSSKKLLLSDSGFYLCAWSVLGNQPQHFGDGTRLSIL.

V gene TRBV4-1 combines with J gene TRBJ1-2; D uncertain. This CDR3 has 14 residues. Trimming left V 0 bases short and J 3 bases short, with 8 bases between. CDR1 is MGHRA and CDR2 is YSYEKL in the germline V gene. DNA for the CDR3: TGCGCCAGCAGCCAAGAACAGACCTACTATGGCTACACCTTC. This gives the protein CASSQEQTYYGYTF.

The genes are TRBV4-1 and TRBJ1-4, with D hard to call. CDR1 and CDR2 (germline): MGHRA, YSYEKL. Trimming shortened V by 4 bases and J by 7 bases, and 10 bases separated the two germline ends. This CDR3 has 13 amino acids. The DNA for the CDR3 is TGCGCCAGCAGCCCCCGGGAGGGTGAAAAACTGTTTTTT. Translated: CASSPREGEKLFF.

The chain is built from TRBV7-9 and TRBJ2-7; no firm D call. The CDR3 covers 13 residues. V was pared by 5 bases and J by 3 bases, with 11 bases between. The germline CDR1 and CDR2 sequences are SEHNR and FQNEAQ (reference sequence). The CDR3 sequence: CASSGRRSYEQYF. CDR3 nucleotides: TGTGCCAGCAGCGGTCGGCGGAGCTACGAGCAGTACTTC.

The genes are TRBV12-5 and TRBJ2-3; TRBD1 aligns across 8 bases. The V and J ends lost 6 bases and 1 base, in that order; junction bases with no gene match: 6. This CDR3 region has 15 residues. CDR1 and CDR2 (germline): LGHNT, FRNRAP. The CDR3 sequence: CASGPGQERTDTQYF. In nucleotides, the CDR3 is TGTGCTAGTGGACCGGGACAGGAGCGCACAGATACGCAGTATTTT. The full variable domain, its missing parts supplied by reference TRBV12-5 and TRBJ2-3, is DARVTQTPRHKVTEMGQEVTMRCQPILGHNTVFWYRQTMMQGLELLAYFRNRAPLDDSGMPKDRFSAEMPDATLATLKIQPSEPRDSAVYFCASGPGQERTDTQYFGPGTRLTVL.

This clone was detected only a few times. V and J are TRBV19 and TRBJ2-7, with 9 bases matching TRBD2. This CDR3 is 16 amino acids long. From germline, CDR1 is LNHDA and CDR2 SQIVND (reference sequence). V trimming: 3 bases; J trimming: 3 bases; junction bases outside the gene matches: 9. The CDR3 DNA reads TGTGCCAGTAGTATGATCCTGGGGACTAGCAGCTACGAGCAGTACTTC. Residues: CASSMILGTSSYEQYF.

The chain joins TRBV10-2 to TRBJ1-1, with 8 bases aligning to TRBD1. The J segment lost 0 bases and the V segment lost 6 bases, leaving 3 bases of the junction unmatched. The germline V gene has CDR1 WSHSY and CDR2 SAAADI. The CDR3 runs 14 residues. CDR3 coding DNA: TGCGCCAGCAGCACGACAGGGGTGAACACTGAAGCTTTCTTT. It specifies CASSTTGVNTEAFF.

This clone was counted a single time. The CDR3 nucleotides read TGTGCCAGCAGTTTTGGTACAGGGCGGGCAGAGACCCAGTACTTC. Protein product: CASSFGTGRAETQYF. The rearrangement links TRBV27 to TRBJ2-5; D may be TRBD1 (6 bases). Germline V gives CDR1 MNHEY, CDR2 SMNVEV (reference sequence). V lost 3 bases, J lost 4 bases, and 15 bases lay in between. There are 15 residues in the CDR3.